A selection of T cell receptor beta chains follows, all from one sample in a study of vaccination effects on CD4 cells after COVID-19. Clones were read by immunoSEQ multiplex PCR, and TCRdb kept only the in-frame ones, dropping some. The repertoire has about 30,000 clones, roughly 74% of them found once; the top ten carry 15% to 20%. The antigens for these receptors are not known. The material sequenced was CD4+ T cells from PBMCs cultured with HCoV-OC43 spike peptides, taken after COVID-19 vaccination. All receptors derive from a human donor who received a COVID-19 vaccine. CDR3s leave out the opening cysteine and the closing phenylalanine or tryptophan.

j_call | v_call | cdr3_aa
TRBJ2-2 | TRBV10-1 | ASSESYGARSTGELF
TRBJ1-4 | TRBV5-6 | ASSSYGRSNEKLF
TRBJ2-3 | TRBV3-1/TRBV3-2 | ASSQEFGSGKDTQY
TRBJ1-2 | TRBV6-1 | ASSDLGEPYGYT
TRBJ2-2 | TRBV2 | ASSVEGPGELF
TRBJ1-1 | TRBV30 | AWGGQGGTEAF
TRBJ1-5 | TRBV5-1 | ASSLAGQQHQPQH
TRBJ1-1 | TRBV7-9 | ASSLDQGRAF
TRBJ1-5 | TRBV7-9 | ASSLGYSNQPQH
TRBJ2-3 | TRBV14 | ASSQDFRTSTGDTQY
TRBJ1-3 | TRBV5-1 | ASSRTGDSGNTIY
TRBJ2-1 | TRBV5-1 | ASSLGGRDAQF
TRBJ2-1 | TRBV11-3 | ASSLDQGGSSSYNEQF
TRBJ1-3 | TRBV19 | ASSRQGIGNTIY
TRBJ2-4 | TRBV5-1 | ASSSPAGDIQY
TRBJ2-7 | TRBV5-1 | ASSYDGTGPYEQY
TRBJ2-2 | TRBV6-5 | ASSYEVAANTGELF
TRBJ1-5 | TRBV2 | ASILGSDNQPQH
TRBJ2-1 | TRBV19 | ASRGQAYNEQF
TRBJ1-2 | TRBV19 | ASSIVSNYGYT
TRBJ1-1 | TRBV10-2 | ASSVSYRPNTEAF
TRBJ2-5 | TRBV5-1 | ASTRDTVLETQY
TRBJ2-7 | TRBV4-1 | ASSQDHQRGAYEQY
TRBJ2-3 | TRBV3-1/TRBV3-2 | ASSQGTRSTDTQY
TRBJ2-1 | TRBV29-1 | SVERGGRGV
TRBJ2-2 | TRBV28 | ASRVSSNTGELF